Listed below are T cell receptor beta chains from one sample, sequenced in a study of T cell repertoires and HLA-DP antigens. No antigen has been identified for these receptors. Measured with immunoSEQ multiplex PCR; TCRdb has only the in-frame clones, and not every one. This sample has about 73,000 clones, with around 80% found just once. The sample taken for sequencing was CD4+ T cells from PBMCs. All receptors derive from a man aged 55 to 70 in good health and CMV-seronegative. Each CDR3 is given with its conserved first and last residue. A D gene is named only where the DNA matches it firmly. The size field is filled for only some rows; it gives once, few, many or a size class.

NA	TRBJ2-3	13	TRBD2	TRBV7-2	CASSWGIREAQYF	TGTGCCAGCAGCTGGGGGATTCGGGAGGCGCAGTATTTT
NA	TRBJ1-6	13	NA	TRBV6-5	CASSPTGRSPLHF	TGTGCCAGCAGTCCGACGGGGCGGTCACCCCTCCACTTT
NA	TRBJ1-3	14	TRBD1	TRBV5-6	CASSPDRAGNTIYF	TGTGCCAGCAGCCCGGACAGGGCTGGAAACACCATATATTTT
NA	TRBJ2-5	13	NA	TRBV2	CASSKFAQETQYF	TGTGCCAGCAGTAAATTCGCACAAGAGACCCAGTACTTC
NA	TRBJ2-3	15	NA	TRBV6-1	CASSAPYRDTDTQYF	TGTGCCAGCAGCGCACCCTACAGGGACACAGATACGCAGTATTTT
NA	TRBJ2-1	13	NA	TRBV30	CAWSAGFRNEQFF	TGTGCCTGGAGCGCAGGGTTTCGCAATGAGCAGTTCTTC
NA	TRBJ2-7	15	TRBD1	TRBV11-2	CASSDRDRGPAEQYF	TGTGCCAGCAGCGATCGGGACAGGGGGCCGGCCGAGCAGTACTTC
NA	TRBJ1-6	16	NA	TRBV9	CASSPTGQGGGSPLHF	TGTGCCAGCAGCCCGACGGGCCAGGGAGGAGGTTCACCCCTCCACTTT
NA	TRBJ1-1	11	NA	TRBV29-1	CSVQTGREAFF	TGCAGCGTGCAAACAGGCCGTGAAGCTTTCTTT
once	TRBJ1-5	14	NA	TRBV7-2	CASSLGMGFGPQHF	TGTGCCAGCAGCTTAGGGATGGGTTTCGGGCCCCAGCATTTT
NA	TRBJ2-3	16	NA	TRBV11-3	CASSAAGVGKTDTQYF	TGTGCCAGCAGCGCCGCGGGCGTCGGAAAGACAGATACGCAGTATTTT
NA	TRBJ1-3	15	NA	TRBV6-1	CASSEAGVQGNTIYF	TGTGCCAGCAGTGAAGCGGGGGTTCAGGGAAACACCATATATTTT
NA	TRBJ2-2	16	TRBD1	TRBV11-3	CASRGQGQGRTGELFF	TGTGCCAGCAGGGGACAGGGACAGGGTCGGACCGGGGAGCTGTTTTTT
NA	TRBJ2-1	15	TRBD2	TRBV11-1	CASSLGAGVTNEQFF	TGTGCCAGCAGCTTGGGAGCGGGAGTCACAAATGAGCAGTTCTTC
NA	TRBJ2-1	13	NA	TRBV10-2	CASSIDSYNEQFF	TGCGCCAGCAGTATTGACAGCTACAATGAGCAGTTCTTC
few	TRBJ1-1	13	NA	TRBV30	CAWSVRGNTEAFF	TGTGCCTGGAGTGTACGGGGTAACACTGAAGCTTTCTTT
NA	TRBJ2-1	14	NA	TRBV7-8	CASSYRRDGNEQFF	TGTGCCAGCAGCTATAGGAGGGACGGCAATGAGCAGTTCTTC
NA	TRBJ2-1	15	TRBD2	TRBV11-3	CASSPGTSGGNEQFF	TGTGCCAGCAGCCCGGGGACTAGCGGGGGAAATGAGCAGTTCTTC
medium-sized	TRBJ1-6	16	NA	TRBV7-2	CASSKRDKTYNSPLHF	TGTGCCAGCAGCAAACGGGACAAGACCTATAATTCACCCCTCCACTTT
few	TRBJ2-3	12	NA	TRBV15	CATTQQGGTQYF	TGTGCCACCACCCAGCAGGGGGGTACGCAGTATTTT